These 4 T cell receptor beta chains originate from one sample sequenced in a study of tumour-infiltrating T cells in Burkitt lymphoma. TCRdb's copy holds only in-frame clones and misses some; the assay was immunoSEQ multiplex PCR. The profile covers 1,400 to 1,500 clones, with over 85% appearing a single time and around 14% taken by the ten largest. Sequencing was performed on tumor tissue. The receptors originated from a human donor with diffuse large B-cell lymphoma.

In DNA, the CDR3 is TGTGCCAGCAGTTACCGGGACGGCACTGAAGCTTTCTTT. It translates to CASSYRDGTEAFF. The chain is built from TRBV6-5 and TRBJ1-1; maybe TRBD1 (5 bases). Trimming took 2 bases from V and 4 from J, leaving 8 bases between them. The germline CDR1 and CDR2 sequences are MNHEY and SVGAGI. The CDR3 has 13 amino acids.

The chain is built from TRBV10-3 and TRBJ1-1, with 10 bases fitting TRBD1. Trimming took 7 bases from V and 1 from J; bases not matched to a gene: 6. Germline CDR1 and CDR2: ENHRY and SYGVKD. This CDR3 contains 15 residues. CDR3 residues: CAINVDRGSNTEAFF. The CDR3 nucleotides are TGTGCCATCAACGTGGACAGGGGGTCGAACACTGAAGCTTTCTTT.

This chain connects TRBV4-1 to TRBJ1-5, with D tentatively TRBD1 (5 bases). The CDR3 extends over 17 amino acids. Germline lookup yields CDR1 MGHRA and CDR2 YSYEKL. Trimming pared 0 bases from V and 0 bases from J, leaving 12 bases between. The CDR3: CASSQDHGGYSNQPQHF. CDR3 DNA sequence: TGCGCCAGCAGCCAAGATCACGGGGGGTATAGCAATCAGCCCCAGCATTTT.

The V and J genes are TRBV25-1 and TRBJ1-4; no clear D. V lost 1 base and J lost 5, with 17 bases in between. Germline values: CDR1 MGHDK, CDR2 SYGVNS. The CDR3 runs to 17 residues. CDR3 region: CASSESYRAAGNEKLFF. DNA of the CDR3: TGTGCCAGCAGTGAATCCTACCGGGCAGCGGGAAATGAAAAACTGTTTTTT. Combining the CDR3 with reference TRBV25-1 and TRBJ1-4 gives the whole variable domain EADIYQTPRYLVIGTGKKITLECSQTMGHDKMYWYQQDPGMELHLIHYSYGVNSTEKGDLSSESTVSRIRTEHFPLTLESARPSHTSQYLCASSESYRAAGNEKLFFGSGTQLSVL.